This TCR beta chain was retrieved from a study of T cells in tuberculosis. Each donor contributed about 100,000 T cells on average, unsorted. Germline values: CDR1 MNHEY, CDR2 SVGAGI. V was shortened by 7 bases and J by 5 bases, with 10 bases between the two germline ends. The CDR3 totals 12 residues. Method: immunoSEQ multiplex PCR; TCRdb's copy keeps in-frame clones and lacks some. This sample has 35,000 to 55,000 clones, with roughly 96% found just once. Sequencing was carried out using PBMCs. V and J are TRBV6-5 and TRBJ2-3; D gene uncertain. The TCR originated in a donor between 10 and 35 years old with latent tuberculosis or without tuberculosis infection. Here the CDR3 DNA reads TGTGCCAGCACTGGGTCAGGAGATACGCAGTATTTT. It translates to CASTGSGDTQYF.